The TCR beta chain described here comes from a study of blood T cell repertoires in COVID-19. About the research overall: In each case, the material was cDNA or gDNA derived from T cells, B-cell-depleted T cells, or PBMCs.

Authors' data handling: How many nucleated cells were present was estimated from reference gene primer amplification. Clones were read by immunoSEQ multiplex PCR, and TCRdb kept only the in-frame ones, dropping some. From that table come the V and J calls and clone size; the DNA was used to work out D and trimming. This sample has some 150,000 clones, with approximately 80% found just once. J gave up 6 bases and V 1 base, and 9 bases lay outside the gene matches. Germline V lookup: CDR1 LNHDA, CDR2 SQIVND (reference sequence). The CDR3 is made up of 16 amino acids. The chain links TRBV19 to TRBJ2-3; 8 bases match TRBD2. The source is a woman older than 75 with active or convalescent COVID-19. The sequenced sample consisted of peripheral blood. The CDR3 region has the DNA TGTGCCAGTAGTATAGTAGCGGGGAGTCCCCAGGATACGCAGTATTTT. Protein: CASSIVAGSPQDTQYF.